The clone carrying this T cell receptor (beta chain) was observed many times. Its antigen is currently unknown. Germline CDR1 and CDR2: MDHEN and SYDVKM. V lost 10 bases, J lost 0 bases, and 10 bases stayed unmatched. This CDR3 has 15 residues. These data come from a study of T cell repertoires in cytomegalovirus infection. TCRdb re-called the reads with MiXCR, one entry per CDR3 protein. This repertoire shows fewer than 950,000 distinct CDR3 sequences, approximately 30% found once; its top ten account for 9.5% to 15%. The source material was cultured CD8+ T cells from PBMCs, sampled from culture after CMV antigen stimulation. The source of this sequence is a human donor in good health (CMV status not recorded). Some clones in this sample may be carry-over from other donors' samples. This chain connects TRBV28 to TRBJ2-7, with 9 bases matching TRBD1. CDR3 in amino acids: CATTSLQGASYEQYF. DNA of the CDR3: TGTGCCACCACTTCACTACAGGGGGCCTCCTACGAGCAGTACTTC.